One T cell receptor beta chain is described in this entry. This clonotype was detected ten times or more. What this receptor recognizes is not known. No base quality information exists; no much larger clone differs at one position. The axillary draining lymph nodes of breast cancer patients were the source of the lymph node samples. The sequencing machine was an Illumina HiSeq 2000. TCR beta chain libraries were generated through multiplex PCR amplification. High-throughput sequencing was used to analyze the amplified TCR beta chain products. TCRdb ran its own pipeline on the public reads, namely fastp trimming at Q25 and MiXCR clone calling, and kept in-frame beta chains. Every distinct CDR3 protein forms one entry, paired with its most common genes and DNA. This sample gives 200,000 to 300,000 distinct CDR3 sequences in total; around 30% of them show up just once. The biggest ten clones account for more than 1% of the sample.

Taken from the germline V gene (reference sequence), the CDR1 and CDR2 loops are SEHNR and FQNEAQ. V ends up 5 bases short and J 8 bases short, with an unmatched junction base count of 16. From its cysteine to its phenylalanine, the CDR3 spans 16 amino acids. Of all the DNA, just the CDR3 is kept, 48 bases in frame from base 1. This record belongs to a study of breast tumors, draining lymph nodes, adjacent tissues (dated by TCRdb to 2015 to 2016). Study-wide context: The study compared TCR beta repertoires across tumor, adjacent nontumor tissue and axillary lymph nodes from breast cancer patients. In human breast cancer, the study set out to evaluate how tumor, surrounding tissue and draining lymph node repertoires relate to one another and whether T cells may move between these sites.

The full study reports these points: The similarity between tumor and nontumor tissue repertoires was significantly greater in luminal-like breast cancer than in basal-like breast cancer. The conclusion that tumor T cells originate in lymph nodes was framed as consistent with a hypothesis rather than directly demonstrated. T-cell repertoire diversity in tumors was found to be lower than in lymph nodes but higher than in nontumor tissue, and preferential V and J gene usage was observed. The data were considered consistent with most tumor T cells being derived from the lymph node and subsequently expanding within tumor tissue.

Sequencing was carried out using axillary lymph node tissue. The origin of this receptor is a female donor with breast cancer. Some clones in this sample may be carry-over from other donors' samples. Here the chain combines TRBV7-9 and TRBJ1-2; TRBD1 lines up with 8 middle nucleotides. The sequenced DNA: TGTGCCAGCAGCATAGAAGGAAAGCGGACAGGGCACGGCTACACCTTC. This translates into CASSIEGKRTGHGYTF.